This TCR beta chain was identified during a study of molecular identifiers for immune sequencing clone quantification. This clonotype was seen many times. This CDR3 is 13 amino acids long. Trimming shortened V by 6 bases and J by 6 bases, and 15 bases separated the two germline ends. Germline assignment: CDR1 DFQATT and CDR2 SNEGSKA (reference sequence). With listed TCR primers and previously described methods, bulk TCR libraries were prepared. TCRdb ran MiXCR on the PCR reads and lists one entry per CDR3 protein. The repertoire includes 400,000 to 600,000 distinct CDR3 sequences, about a quarter of them detected once, and 0.7% to 0.9% sits in the top ten.

The TCR sequence derives from a human donor in good health. Some libraries in this study had Jurkat cell RNA spiked in. The sample taken for sequencing was naive CD8+ T cells from blood, with Jurkat cell RNA spiked in. As to subset: FACS-sorted CD8+CD4-CCR7+CD45RA+ naive T cells. The J gene is TRBJ2-1, the V gene TRBV20-1; no clear D. CDR3 region: CSAEQTLSNEQFF. The CDR3 DNA reads as TGCAGTGCCGAACAGACCCTCAGCAATGAGCAGTTCTTC.